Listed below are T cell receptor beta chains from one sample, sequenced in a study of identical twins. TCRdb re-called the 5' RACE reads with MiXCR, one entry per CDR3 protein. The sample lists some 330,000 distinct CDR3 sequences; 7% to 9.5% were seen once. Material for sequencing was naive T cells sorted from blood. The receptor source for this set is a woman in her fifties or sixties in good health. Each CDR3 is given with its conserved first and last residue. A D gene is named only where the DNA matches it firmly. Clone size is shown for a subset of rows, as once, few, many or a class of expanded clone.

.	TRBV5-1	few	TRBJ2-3	TGCGCCAGCAGCTTGAGTTTTGGTGGTTCCTTCTCCACAGATACGCAGTATTTT	CASSLSFGGSFSTDTQYF
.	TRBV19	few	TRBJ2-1	TGTGCCAGTAGTATAGCAACGAACAATGAGCAGTTCTTC	CASSIATNNEQFF
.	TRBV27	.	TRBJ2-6	TGTGCCAGCAGTTTGTTAGGAGGGAACCCTGGGGCCAACGTCCTGACTTTC	CASSLLGGNPGANVLTF
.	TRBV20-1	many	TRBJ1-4	TGCAGTGCTGGAGGACCGGGGGCGGTACTGTTTTTT	CSAGGPGAVLFF
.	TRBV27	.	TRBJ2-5	TGTGCCAGCAGCCACTATCTGGGACACACGGGGCAGACCCAGTACTTC	CASSHYLGHTGQTQYF
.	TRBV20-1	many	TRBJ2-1	TGCAGTGCTAGAGATTTAGCGGAGGTGGATGAGCAGTTCTTC	CSARDLAEVDEQFF
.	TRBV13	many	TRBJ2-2	TGTGCCAGCAGCGGCCGGGACCCCGGGGAGCTGTTTTTT	CASSGRDPGELFF
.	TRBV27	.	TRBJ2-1	TGTGCCAGCAGTTTATTCCCAGGGATCACTCGACTAGGGCCGTACAATGAGCAGTTCTTC	CASSLFPGITRLGPYNEQFF
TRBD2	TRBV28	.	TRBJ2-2	TGTGCCAGCACGAGGACTAGCGGGAGTGTCCCCGGGGAGCTGTTTTTT	CASTRTSGSVPGELFF
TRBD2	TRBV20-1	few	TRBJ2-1	TGCAGTGCTAGAACCGGGACTAGCGGGAGGGCCAATGAGCAGTTCTTC	CSARTGTSGRANEQFF
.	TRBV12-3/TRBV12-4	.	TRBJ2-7	TGTGCCAGCAGTTCAGGTCGGGAGTCGAGCGAGCAGTACTTC	CASSSGRESSEQYF
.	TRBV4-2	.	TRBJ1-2	TGTGCCAGCAGCCAAGATTCTGATGGCTACACCTTC	CASSQDSDGYTF
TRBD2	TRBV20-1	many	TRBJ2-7	TGCAGTGGGATACTAGCGGGTAGCTCCTACGAGCAGTACTTC	CSGILAGSSYEQYF
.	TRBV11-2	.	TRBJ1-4	TGTGCCAGCAGCTTAGAAATTTTGAATGAAAAACTGTTTTTT	CASSLEILNEKLFF
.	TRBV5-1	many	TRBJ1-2	TGCGCCAGCAGCTTGGATCTGGGCTATGGCTACACCTTC	CASSLDLGYGYTF
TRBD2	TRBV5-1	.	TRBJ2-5	TGCGCCAGCAGCTCGGGACTAGCGGGAGTGATAGGGGAGACCCAGTACTTC	CASSSGLAGVIGETQYF
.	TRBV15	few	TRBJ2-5	TGTGCCACCAGCGGGAAGGATCGTTTATCAGAGACCCAGTACTTC	CATSGKDRLSETQYF
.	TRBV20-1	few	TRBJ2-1	TGCAGTGCTAGAGAGGGGACAAGATACAATGAGCAGTTCTTC	CSAREGTRYNEQFF
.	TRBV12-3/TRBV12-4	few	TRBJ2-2	TGTGCCAGCAGTATCGGACGTGGGGCCGGGGAGCTGTTTTTT	CASSIGRGAGELFF
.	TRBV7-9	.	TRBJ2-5	TGTGCCAGCAGCCACGGTCAGACAGATAACCAAGAGACCCAGTACTTC	CASSHGQTDNQETQYF
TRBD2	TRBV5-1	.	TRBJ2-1	TGCGCCAGCAGCTTTCAAGCGGGGATAAACTACCATGAGCAGTTCTTC	CASSFQAGINYHEQFF
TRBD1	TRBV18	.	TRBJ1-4	TGTGCCAGCTCACAGGGGGCCCTCGCAACTAATGAAAAACTGTTTTTT	CASSQGALATNEKLFF
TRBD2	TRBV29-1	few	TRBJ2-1	TGCAGCGTTGAAGCGGGAGGTGTATATGAGCAGTTCTTC	CSVEAGGVYEQFF
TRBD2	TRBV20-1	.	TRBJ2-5	TGCAGTGCCACCCACACGACAAGCGGGAGGGCCCAAGAGACCCAGTACTTC	CSATHTTSGRAQETQYF
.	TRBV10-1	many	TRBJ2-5	TGCGCCAGTCCCAAAGTAGAGACCCAGTACTTC	CASPKVETQYF
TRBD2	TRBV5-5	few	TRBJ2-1	TGTGCCAGCATCCTCATAGCGGGAGCGACCTACAATGAGCAGTTCTTC	CASILIAGATYNEQFF
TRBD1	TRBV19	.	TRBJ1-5	TGTGCCAGTAGTTTTACCACAGGGGGCTGGAATAGCAATCAGCCCCAGCATTTT	CASSFTTGGWNSNQPQHF
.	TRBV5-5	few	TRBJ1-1	TGTGCCAGCAGCCTGGCATTCCTGAACACTGAAGCTTTCTTT	CASSLAFLNTEAFF
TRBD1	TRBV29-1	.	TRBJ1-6	TGCAGCGTCGCCCGGGACAGGGAGAATTCACCCCTCCACTTT	CSVARDRENSPLHF
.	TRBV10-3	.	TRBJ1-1	TGTGCCATCAGTGGCCCGACAGGTTCCAACATGAACACTGAAGCTTTCTTT	CAISGPTGSNMNTEAFF
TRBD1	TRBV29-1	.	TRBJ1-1	TGCAGCGCCTCGGACAGGGAAGCTTTCTTT	CSASDREAFF
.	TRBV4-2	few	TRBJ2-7	TGTGCCAGCAGCCAAGTTTACAGGGTCTACGAGCAGTACTTC	CASSQVYRVYEQYF
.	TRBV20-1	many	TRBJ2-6	TGCAGTGCTAGATTGCTTGAGGGGGCTGGGGCCAACGTCCTGACTTTC	CSARLLEGAGANVLTF
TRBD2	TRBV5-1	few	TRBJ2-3	TGCGCCAGCAGCTTGGGTTCCGCGGGAGGGGCAGATACGCAGTATTTT	CASSLGSAGGADTQYF
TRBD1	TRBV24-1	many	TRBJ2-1	TGTGCCACCAGTGATTTGGGGGACAGGGGGATAGATGAGCAGTTCTTC	CATSDLGDRGIDEQFF
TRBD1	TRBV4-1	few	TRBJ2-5	TGCGCCAGCAGCCAATACACAGGACAGGGGGCTTGGGAGACCCAGTACTTC	CASSQYTGQGAWETQYF
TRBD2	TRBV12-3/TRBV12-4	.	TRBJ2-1	TGTGCCAGCAGCCTTATAGCGGGAGAGGGGAATGAGCAGTTCTTC	CASSLIAGEGNEQFF